Below are 11 T cell receptor beta chains sequenced from a single sample in a study of cytomegalovirus exposure and HLA in healthy donors. Sequencing was performed with immunoSEQ multiplex PCR; in TCRdb, only in-frame clones are kept and a portion is missing. The table has about 200,000 clones, 81% seen once. Material: PBMCs. Source of these receptors: a woman aged 25 to 39 in good health and CMV-seronegative.

The J gene is TRBJ1-3, the V gene TRBV18; a weak D match, TRBD1 (5 bases). The germline V gene has CDR1 KGHSH and CDR2 LQKENI. V was trimmed by 6 bases and J by 0 bases, leaving 15 bases between them. The CDR3 has 16 amino acids. The CDR3 protein is CASSPSGGVSGNTIYF. Here the CDR3 DNA reads TGTGCCAGCTCTCCGAGTGGAGGGGTCTCTGGAAACACCATATATTTT.

V and J are TRBV27 and TRBJ1-4, with D perhaps matching TRBD1 (6 bases). The CDR3 is 15 amino acids. Looked up from germline, CDR1 is MNHEY and CDR2 is SMNVEV (reference sequence). The V and J ends lost 2 bases and 3 bases respectively, with 10 bases between them. The CDR3 spells CASSLRGSSNEKLFF. The CDR3 nucleotides read TGTGCCAGCAGTTTAAGGGGGTCCTCTAATGAAAAACTGTTTTTT.

This clone came up a few times. The J gene is TRBJ2-7, the V gene TRBV2; 8 bases match TRBD1. The germline V gene encodes CDR1 SNHLY and CDR2 FYNNEI. The CDR3 runs to 13 residues. The trim removed 6 bases at V and 6 bases at J, leaving 7 bases unmatched. CDR3 bases: TGTGCCAGCAGGGACAGGGAATTAGGCGAGCAGTACTTC. Its translation: CASRDRELGEQYF.

The chain carries TRBV5-1 and TRBJ2-3; possible D gene TRBD2, 5 bases. The CDR3 spans 13 residues. V was trimmed by 4 bases and J by 6 bases, leaving 12 bases between them. Germline V gives CDR1 SGHRS, CDR2 YFSETQ. The CDR3 loop reads CASSHSLADTQYF. The CDR3 DNA sequence: TGCGCCAGCAGCCACAGTTTAGCGGATACGCAGTATTTT.

The V gene is TRBV5-1, the J gene TRBJ2-2; the match to TRBD1 covers 8 bases. The CDR3 length is 15 residues. The germline gives CDR1 SGHRS, CDR2 YFSETQ. J lost 6 bases, V lost 4 bases, and 8 bases had no gene match. CDR3 sequence: CASSDDLTGAGELFF. In DNA, the CDR3 is TGCGCCAGCAGCGACGATCTGACAGGGGCCGGGGAGCTGTTTTTT.

The V gene is TRBV6-5, the J gene TRBJ1-5; 7 bases match TRBD1. V gave up 6 bases and J gave up 4 bases; unmatched junction bases: 3. The V gene's germline CDR1 is MNHEY and CDR2 SVGAGI. CDR3 length: 13 residues. CDR3 protein: CASRPGGNQPQHF. CDR3 nucleotides: TGTGCCAGCAGGCCAGGGGGTAATCAGCCCCAGCATTTT.

V usage is TRBV27 and J usage is TRBJ2-1; D possibly corresponds to TRBD1 (6 bases). The CDR3 is made up of 12 amino acids. Trimming took off 2 bases at V and 8 bases at J, with 7 bases between the two ends. Germline V gives CDR1 MNHEY, CDR2 SMNVEV (reference sequence). In DNA form, the CDR3 reads TGTGCCAGCAGTTTAGGGGGCTATGAGCAGTTCTTC. It yields the protein CASSLGGYEQFF.

V gene TRBV19 combines with J gene TRBJ2-7, with D maybe TRBD1 (5 bases). Germline CDR1 is LNHDA and CDR2 is SQIVND (reference sequence). The CDR3 spans 13 residues. The V and J ends lost 3 bases and 3 bases respectively, with 9 bases between them. Written as DNA, the CDR3 is TGTGCCAGTAGTATCCAGGGTGGCTACGAGCAGTACTTC. It is translated as CASSIQGGYEQYF.

CDR3 nucleotides: TGCAGCGTTGTCGGGATCGCGGGGGCCAACTACAATGAGCAGTTCTTC. Translating it yields CSVVGIAGANYNEQFF. The gene calls are TRBV29-1 and TRBJ2-1; tentative D call: TRBD2 (7 bases). Germline V gene lookup returns CDR1 SQVTM and CDR2 ANQGSEA. Trimming removed 4 bases at V and 3 bases at J, with 19 bases between. The CDR3 covers 16 residues.

This chain connects TRBV5-1 to TRBJ1-2, with 11 bases lining up with TRBD1. The V and J ends lost 4 bases and 6 bases, in that order; junction bases with no gene match: 8. The CDR3 is 15 amino acids. Germline V gene data show CDR1 as SGHRS and CDR2 as YFSETQ. CDR3 nucleotides: TGCGCCAGCAGCATGCCGGGACAGGGGGTACATGGCTACACCTTC. Protein: CASSMPGQGVHGYTF.

CDR3 bases: TGTGCCAGCAGTTTGGCAGGGCAAGTTTACGAGCAGTACTTC. It codes for CASSLAGQVYEQYF. This chain uses TRBV27 with TRBJ2-7, with D possibly TRBD1 on 5 matching bases. The CDR3 totals 14 residues. V was cut by 3 bases and J by 4 bases, with 13 bases left in between. The germline V gene has CDR1 MNHEY and CDR2 SMNVEV (reference sequence).